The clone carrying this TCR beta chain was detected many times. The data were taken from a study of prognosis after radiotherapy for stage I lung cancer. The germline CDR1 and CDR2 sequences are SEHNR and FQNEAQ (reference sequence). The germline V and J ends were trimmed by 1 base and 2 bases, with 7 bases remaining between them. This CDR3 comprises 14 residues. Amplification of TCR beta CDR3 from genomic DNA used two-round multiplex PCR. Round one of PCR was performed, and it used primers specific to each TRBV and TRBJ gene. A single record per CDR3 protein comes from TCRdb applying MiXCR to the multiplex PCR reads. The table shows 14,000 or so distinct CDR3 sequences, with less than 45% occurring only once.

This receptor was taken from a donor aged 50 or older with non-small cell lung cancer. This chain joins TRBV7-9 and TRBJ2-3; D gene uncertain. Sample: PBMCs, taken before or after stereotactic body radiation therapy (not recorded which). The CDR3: CASSLVGSTDTQYF. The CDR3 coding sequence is TGTGCCAGCAGCTTAGTCGGGTCCACAGATACGCAGTATTTT.